This TCR beta chain is from a study of a mutant IDH1 vaccine in newly diagnosed glioma. Study summary: The patients were given eight vaccinations, one each in weeks 1, 3, 5, 7, 11, 15, 19 and 23. With temozolomide cycles, or 4-6 weeks after radiotherapy alone, vaccination was started. Before enrollment, the patients had been treated with radiotherapy alone, temozolomide alone, or both together. Most of them had received both.

The time point denotes: week 11, during vaccination. What each vaccine dose contained was 300 ug of mutant IDH1 20-mer peptide, accompanied by topical imiquimod. The table came from immunoSEQ multiplex PCR; TCRdb's copy has only in-frame clones and leaves some out. Of fewer than 70,000 clones in the sample, about four fifths were seen once. Concerning this clone: Its target is unknown.

Germline CDR1 and CDR2: SGHDT and YYEEEE. The ends lost 0 bases at V and 7 bases at J; junction bases unmatched: 4. The CDR3 consists of 14 residues. This chain connects TRBV5-6 to TRBJ1-2; 9 bases fit TRBD1. The receptor comes from a man aged 25 to 40 with glioma. The source material was PBMCs, sampled from a glioma patient whose treatment included an IDH1 peptide vaccine. The CDR3 nucleotides are TGTGCCAGCAGCTTGGAGGACAGGGGCGGTGGCTACACCTTC. It translates to CASSLEDRGGGYTF.